This T cell receptor (beta chain) was retrieved from a study of T cell responses to AZD1222 COVID-19 vaccine. Looking at the study overall: Second-dose groups at about 4 or about 12 weeks were pooled.

The assay was immunoSEQ multiplex PCR, and TCRdb's table has in-frame clones only and misses some. The data show under 110,000 clones, around 84% seen once. Worth noting for this clone: What it recognizes is unknown.

Trimming left V 0 bases short and J 0 bases short, with 3 bases between. CDR1 is ENHRY, CDR2 SYGVKD, per germline. The CDR3 extends over 14 amino acids. Study findings and constraints: Along spike, vaccine-associated CD4 TCRs were found throughout, with dominance at 160-218 and 743-854.

This receptor was identified in an adult in good health. The rearrangement uses TRBV10-3 and TRBJ2-1; D remains unclear. Specimen: peripheral blood, collected on day 0 of AZD1222 vaccination. Written as DNA, the CDR3 is TGTGCCATCAGTGAGTCTGGCTCCTACAATGAGCAGTTCTTC. It is translated as CAISESGSYNEQFF.